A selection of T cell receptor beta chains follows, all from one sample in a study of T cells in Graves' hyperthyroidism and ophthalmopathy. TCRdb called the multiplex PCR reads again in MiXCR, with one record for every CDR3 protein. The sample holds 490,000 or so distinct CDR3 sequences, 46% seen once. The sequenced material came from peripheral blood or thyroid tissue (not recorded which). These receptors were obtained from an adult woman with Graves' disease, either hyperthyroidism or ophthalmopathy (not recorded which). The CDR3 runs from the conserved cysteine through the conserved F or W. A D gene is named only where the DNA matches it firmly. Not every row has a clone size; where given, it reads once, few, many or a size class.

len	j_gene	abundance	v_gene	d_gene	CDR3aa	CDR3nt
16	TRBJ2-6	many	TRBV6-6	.	CASTQTGSSGANVLTF	TGTGCCAGCACACAGACAGGTTCCTCTGGGGCCAACGTCCTGACTTTC
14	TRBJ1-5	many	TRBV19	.	CASRHPGSNQPQHF	TGTGCCAGTAGGCACCCGGGGAGCAATCAGCCCCAGCATTTT
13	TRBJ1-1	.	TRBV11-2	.	CASSLPSSREAFF	TGTGCCAGCAGCCTACCATCCTCACGAGAAGCTTTCTTT
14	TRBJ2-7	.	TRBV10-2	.	CARPPKQAFDEQYF	TGCGCCAGACCGCCTAAGCAGGCTTTCGACGAGCAGTACTTC
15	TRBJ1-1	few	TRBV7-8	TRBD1	CASSQAGQSFFEAFF	TGTGCCAGCAGCCAGGCGGGACAGAGCTTTTTTGAAGCTTTCTTT
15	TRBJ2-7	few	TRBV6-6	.	CASSYAAGPGYEQYF	TGTGCCAGCAGTTACGCGGCGGGACCCGGGTACGAGCAGTACTTC
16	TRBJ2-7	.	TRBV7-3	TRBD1	CASSLAGTGRTYERYF	TGTGCCAGCAGCTTAGCCGGGACAGGGCGAACCTACGAGCGGTACTTC
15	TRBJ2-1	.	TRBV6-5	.	CASSWGDGIRGEQFF	TGTGCCAGCAGTTGGGGAGACGGGATCCGAGGTGAGCAGTTCTTC
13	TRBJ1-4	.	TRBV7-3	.	CASSGGVDEKLFF	TGTGCCAGCAGCGGAGGGGTGGATGAAAAACTGTTTTTT
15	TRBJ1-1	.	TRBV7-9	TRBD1	CASSHRDRWNTEAFF	TGTGCCAGCAGCCACCGGGACAGGTGGAACACTGAAGCTTTCTTT
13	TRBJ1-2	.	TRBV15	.	CATSKTGNYGYTF	TGTGCCACCAGCAAAACAGGGAACTATGGCTACACCTTC
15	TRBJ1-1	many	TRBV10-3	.	CAISSNSLGDTEAFF	TGTGCCATCAGTTCCAACAGCCTTGGGGACACTGAAGCTTTCTTT
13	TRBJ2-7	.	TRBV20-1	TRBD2	CSARGTRYYEQYF	TGCAGTGCTAGGGGGACTAGATATTACGAGCAGTACTTC